These 22 T cell receptor beta chains were sequenced from one sample in a study of T-cell reconstitution after alpha-beta-depleted transplantation in children. Unique molecular identifiers were used to barcode this TCRbeta library. TCRdb fed the PCR reads into MiXCR, producing one record per CDR3 protein. The data show more than 200,000 distinct CDR3 sequences, roughly 25% seen once. The source material was PBMCs, mostly from graft donor cells, sampled 360 days after TCRalphabeta/CD19-depleted stem cell transplant. The receptors stem from a female patient aged 2 to 10 who had a stem cell transplant for congenital amegakaryocytic thrombocytopenia, so the T cells may come from the graft donor.

The chain has TRBV20-1 and TRBJ1-2; 10 nucleotides match TRBD1. The J segment lost 4 bases and the V segment lost 7 bases, leaving 9 bases of the junction unmatched. This CDR3 contains 14 residues. Per the germline V gene, CDR1 is DFQATT and CDR2 is SNEGSKA (reference sequence). In DNA form, the CDR3 reads TGCAGTGGAAGACAGGGGGCACCTTTCTATGGCTACACCTTC. Encoded protein: CSGRQGAPFYGYTF.

The chain carries TRBV5-5 and TRBJ1-5; 9 nucleotides agree with TRBD1. The CDR3 spans 15 residues. With 4 bases clipped from V and 8 bases from J, the junction kept 10 bases outside the gene matches. Per germline, CDR1 SGHKS and CDR2 YYEKEE (reference sequence). Here the CDR3 reads CASSMDRGQREPQHF. The DNA for the CDR3 is TGTGCCAGCAGCATGGACAGGGGTCAGAGAGAGCCCCAGCATTTT. The complete variable domain, with remaining parts taken from reference TRBV5-5 and TRBJ1-5, reads DAGVTQSPTHLIKTRGQQVTLRCSPISGHKSVSWYQQVLGQGPQFIFQYYEKEERGRGNFPDRFSARQFPNYSSELNVNALLLGDSALYLCASSMDRGQREPQHFGDGTRLSIL.

This clonotype was seen repeatedly, ten times or more. CDR3 DNA sequence: TGTGCCAGCAGGTACCGGGACAGGTACAATGAGCAGTTCTTC. The encoded protein is CASRYRDRYNEQFF. The chain links TRBV12-3 or TRBV12-4 to TRBJ2-1; 8 bases agree with TRBD1. The CDR3 extends over 14 amino acids. Trimming cost V 6 bases and J 4 bases; bases outside gene matches: 5.

The chain links TRBV7-2 to TRBJ2-7, with 10 nucleotides matching TRBD2. V lost 5 bases and J lost 9; bases outside the gene matches: 16. In germline, CDR1 is SGHTA, CDR2 FQGNSA. CDR3 length equals 16 residues. CDR3 in amino acids: CASSLTTSGRVFGQYF. The DNA of the CDR3 is TGTGCCAGCAGCCTAACGACGAGCGGGAGGGTCTTCGGGCAGTACTTC. The whole variable domain, remainder taken from reference TRBV7-2 and TRBJ2-7, is GAGVSQSPSNKVTEKGKDVELRCDPISGHTALYWYRQSLGQGLEFLIYFQGNSAPDKSGLPSDRFSAERTGGSVSTLTIQRTQQEDSAVYLCASSLTTSGRVFGQYFGPGTRLTVT.

This clonotype was seen a handful of times. The chain combines TRBV27 with TRBJ2-7; perhaps TRBD2 as D (5 bases). This CDR3 has 15 amino acids. V was shortened by 2 bases and J by 7 bases, with 18 bases between the two germline ends. Germline V gene sequence: CDR1 MNHEY, CDR2 SMNVEV (reference sequence). The CDR3 coding sequence is TGTGCCAGCAGTTTACCAGGAGCGGAACTACGTGAGCAGTACTTC. Translated, it gives CASSLPGAELREQYF.

V usage is TRBV20-1 and J usage is TRBJ2-1, with TRBD2 matching over 10 bases. Germline-derived CDR1 and CDR2 are DFQATT and SNEGSKA (reference sequence). This CDR3 has 15 amino acids. V lost 1 base and J lost 8; bases outside the gene matches: 8. The CDR3 spells CSARVPSGSFYEQFF. Written as DNA, the CDR3 is TGCAGTGCTAGAGTGCCTAGCGGGAGTTTCTATGAGCAGTTCTTC.

V usage is TRBV30 and J usage is TRBJ2-1; TRBD2 agrees at 11 bases. Germline V gives CDR1 GTSNPN, CDR2 SVGIG (reference sequence). With 4 bases clipped from V and 4 bases from J, the junction kept 9 bases outside the gene matches. The CDR3 length is 16 residues. The DNA of the CDR3 is TGTGCCTGGAAAAGAATAGCGGGAGGGAAATACAATGAGCAGTTCTTC. Amino acid sequence: CAWKRIAGGKYNEQFF.

This clonotype was seen a handful of times. CDR3 nucleotide sequence: TGTGCCAGCAGGGGGACTAGCGCCAATGAGCAGTTCTTC. It is translated as CASRGTSANEQFF. The chain joins TRBV2 to TRBJ2-1; 10 nucleotides line up with TRBD2. V lost 6 bases to trimming and J lost 6 bases; unmatched junction nucleotides: 2. This CDR3 has 13 amino acids. Germline assignment: CDR1 SNHLY and CDR2 FYNNEI.

The chain recombines TRBV5-1 with TRBJ2-7; D remains ambiguous. Germline lookup yields CDR1 SGHRS and CDR2 YFSETQ. This CDR3 is built from 14 residues. V dropped 4 bases and J dropped 3 bases, with 14 bases sitting between them. Written as DNA, the CDR3 is TGCGCCAGCAGCAGCAGATTGGACGGCTACGAGCAGTACTTC. Protein product: CASSSRLDGYEQYF.

This clonotype was recorded a few times. This chain connects TRBV20-1 to TRBJ2-3, with 16 bases matching TRBD2. V was pared by 7 bases and J by 13 bases, with 11 bases of the junction left unmatched. The CDR3 has 14 residues. Germline-derived CDR1 and CDR2 are DFQATT and SNEGSKA (reference sequence). DNA of the CDR3: TGCAGTGTTACCCCCGGGACTAGCGGGGGGGACGAGTATTTT. Amino acids: CSVTPGTSGGDEYF.

The chain is built from TRBV9 and TRBJ2-1; 8 bases line up with TRBD2. The CDR3 extends over 16 amino acids. Germline CDR1 and CDR2: SGDLS and YYNGEE. V was pared by 0 bases and J by 4 bases, with 6 bases of the junction left unmatched. In DNA form, the CDR3 reads TGTGCCAGCAGCGTAGATGGCGGGAGGAGATACAATGAGCAGTTCTTC. Translation: CASSVDGGRRYNEQFF.

This clonotype was recorded many times. The rearrangement joins TRBV7-2 to TRBJ2-1; weak D call: TRBD1 (5 bases). The CDR3 covers 14 residues. Germline V gene data show CDR1 as SGHTA and CDR2 as FQGNSA. V lost 1 base and J 11 bases, leaving 15 bases between the germline ends. The CDR3 loop reads CASSLGGSLRKQFF. In nucleotides, the CDR3 is TGTGCCAGCAGCTTAGGGGGCTCGCTCCGAAAGCAGTTCTTC.

This clonotype appeared a few times. The chain has TRBV12-3 or TRBV12-4 and TRBJ1-5; TRBD1 is a possible D gene (5 bases). This CDR3 comprises 15 residues. Trimming took off 7 bases at V and 3 bases at J, with 16 bases between the two ends. The DNA for the CDR3 is TGTGCCAGCACTCCCTCGATAGGGGTCAATCAGCCCCAGCATTTT. Translated: CASTPSIGVNQPQHF.

This clonotype was counted a few times. The gene calls are TRBV10-3 and TRBJ1-1; D is unresolved. V was shortened by 6 bases and J by 0 bases, with 8 bases between the two germline ends. The CDR3 totals 13 residues. Germline CDR1 ENHRY, CDR2 SYGVKD. In nucleotides, the CDR3 is TGTGCCATCAGGGCGCCTATGAACACTGAAGCTTTCTTT. Translating it yields CAIRAPMNTEAFF.

The chain links TRBV29-1 to TRBJ2-1; D gene uncertain. V lost 1 base to trimming and J lost 3 bases, with 7 bases between them. The germline CDR1 and CDR2 sequences are SQVTM and ANQGSEA. The CDR3 length is 13 residues. The CDR3 region is CSVEAPSYNEQFF. The CDR3 DNA follows: TGCAGCGTTGAAGCCCCGAGCTACAATGAGCAGTTCTTC.

The V call is TRBV6-1, the J call TRBJ1-1, with a weak D call TRBD1 (6 bases). Looked up from germline, CDR1 is MNHNS and CDR2 is SASEGT. Trimming cost V 9 bases and J 0 bases, with 11 bases left between them. This CDR3 contains 13 residues. The CDR3 sequence: CASAGQLNTEAFF. In DNA form, the CDR3 reads TGTGCCAGTGCCGGACAGCTGAACACTGAAGCTTTCTTT.

The rearrangement uses TRBV10-2 and TRBJ2-5, with D unresolved. This CDR3 has 12 amino acids. The V gene's germline CDR1 is WSHSY and CDR2 SAAADI. V was shortened by 3 bases and J by 7 bases, with 9 bases between the two germline ends. The CDR3 is CASSERVGTQYF. The CDR3 DNA reads as TGCGCCAGCAGTGAAAGGGTGGGGACCCAGTACTTC.

The CDR3 region has the DNA TGTGCCTGGAACGCGGGGCCCCTGCGGACAGATACGCAGTATTTT. This gives the protein CAWNAGPLRTDTQYF. This chain uses TRBV30 with TRBJ2-3, with D maybe TRBD2 (6 bases). The germline CDR1 and CDR2 sequences are GTSNPN and SVGIG (reference sequence). The germline V and J ends were trimmed by 4 bases and 3 bases, with 17 bases remaining between them. The CDR3 spans 15 residues.

In its sample, this clonotype was seen a few times. The rearrangement joins TRBV10-3 to TRBJ1-5; TRBD1 matches at 9 bases. J lost 7 bases, V lost 6 bases, and 7 bases had no gene match. The germline V gene encodes CDR1 ENHRY and CDR2 SYGVKD. The CDR3 has 14 amino acids. The CDR3 DNA reads TGTGCCATCAGCGCACAGGGGGCACGGCAGCCCCAGCATTTT. This codes for CAISAQGARQPQHF.

The V call is TRBV12-3 or TRBV12-4, the J call TRBJ2-1; a possible D gene is TRBD2 (5 bases). The CDR3 has 14 amino acids. Trimming shortened V by 6 bases and J by 3 bases, and 12 bases separated the two germline ends. DNA of the CDR3: TGTGCCAGCAGAAGCAGCGGACTCTACAATGAGCAGTTCTTC. This translates into CASRSSGLYNEQFF.

The V call is TRBV3-1, the J call TRBJ1-1; weak D call: TRBD1 (5 bases). V was clipped by 2 bases and J by 4 bases, with 20 bases between them. The CDR3 is 17 amino acids. Germline V gene data show CDR1 as LGHDT and CDR2 as YNNKEL (reference sequence). CDR3 sequence reads: CASSQLSAGLRGTEAFF. The CDR3 nucleotides are TGTGCCAGCAGCCAACTCTCCGCGGGACTCCGGGGCACTGAAGCTTTCTTT.

The J gene is TRBJ2-5, the V gene TRBV20-1, with D possibly matching TRBD2 (7 bases). The germline V gene has CDR1 DFQATT and CDR2 SNEGSKA (reference sequence). This CDR3 comprises 12 residues. Trimming left V 0 bases short and J 13 bases short, with 15 bases between. The CDR3 here is CSARDRGGDPYF. The CDR3 bases are TGCAGTGCTAGAGATCGAGGGGGGGACCCGTACTTC.